This record concerns one T cell receptor beta chain sequence. The antigen remains undetermined. This specimen belongs to a study of T cells in localized non-small cell lung cancer. Study observations and caveats: A denser population of T cells in blood accompanied longer overall survival.

TCRdb keeps only in-frame clones here, not all; method: immunoSEQ multiplex PCR. The sample shows approximately 16,000 clones, about 85% of them seen only once. The CDR3 totals 16 residues. The V gene's germline CDR1 is SGHTA and CDR2 FQGNSA. Trimming left V 5 bases short and J 0 bases short, with 15 bases between. The chain has TRBV7-2 and TRBJ2-3; no reliable D call. This sequence originates from a female donor older than 55 with stage I squamous cell lung carcinoma. The starting material was peripheral blood, obtained before any cancer treatment. CDR3 nucleotide sequence: TGTGCCAGCAGCCCGCAGGTGCTCGCTAGCACAGATACGCAGTATTTT. Translation: CASSPQVLASTDTQYF.